The 28 T cell receptor beta chains below were found in one sample sequenced in a study of early stage breast cancer tumors. Clones were sequenced by immunoSEQ multiplex PCR, and TCRdb holds only the in-frame ones, with some missing. The sample lists about 36,000 clones; roughly 72% were seen once. Sequencing was carried out using blood. The source is a person in their 60s with breast cancer.

The chain links TRBV4-2 to TRBJ1-1; 9 nucleotides align to TRBD1. V gave up 0 bases and J gave up 2 bases; unmatched junction bases: 16. The germline CDR1 and CDR2 sequences are LGHNA and YNFKEQ. The CDR3 extends over 20 amino acids. The CDR3 bases are TGTGCCAGCAGCCAAGAGGGACAGGGTTTTCTGGGACCACAAAACACTGAAGCTTTCTTT. It translates to CASSQEGQGFLGPQNTEAFF.

The chain has TRBV5-4 and TRBJ1-2; D is possibly TRBD1 (5 bases). The germline V and J ends were trimmed by 1 base and 2 bases, with 9 bases remaining between them. Germline assignment: CDR1 SGHNT and CDR2 YYREEE (reference sequence). The CDR3 extends over 14 amino acids. CDR3 nucleotides: TGTGCCAGCAGCTTGTCGGGGGGAAACTATGGCTACACCTTC. Its translation is CASSLSGGNYGYTF.

This clone was counted a single time. This chain connects TRBV5-4 to TRBJ1-3; D ambiguous. Germline loops: CDR1 SGHNT, CDR2 YYREEE (reference sequence). The V end lost 4 bases, the J end lost 0 bases, and 11 bases lay between the germline ends. CDR3 length: 15 residues. CDR3 bases: TGTGCCAGCAGCCCGGCCGCGGCCTCTGGAAACACCATATATTTT. Amino acids: CASSPAAASGNTIYF.

The chain joins TRBV19 to TRBJ1-5, with TRBD1 matching over 9 bases. V trimming: 4 bases; J trimming: 4 bases; junction bases outside the gene matches: 5. The germline V gene has CDR1 LNHDA and CDR2 SQIVND (reference sequence). CDR3 length: 15 residues. The CDR3 nucleotides are TGTGCCAGTAGTAGACTGGGACAGGGAAATCAGCCCCAGCATTTT. It specifies CASSRLGQGNQPQHF.

The rearrangement joins TRBV11-1 to TRBJ2-3; TRBD2 aligns across 9 bases. CDR1 is SGHAT, CDR2 FQDESV, per germline (reference sequence). CDR3 length equals 14 residues. Unmatched junction bases numbered 3, after V lost 2 bases and J lost 6 bases. Here the CDR3 reads CASSLLAGPDTQYF. DNA for the CDR3: TGTGCCAGCAGCTTACTAGCGGGGCCCGATACGCAGTATTTT.

This sequence joins TRBV10-1 and TRBJ2-7; tentatively, D is TRBD1 (6 bases). Germline V gene lookup returns CDR1 WNHNN and CDR2 SYGVQD (reference sequence). The CDR3 loop spans 15 amino acids. V shed 4 bases and J shed 1 base, with 14 bases lying between them. CDR3 sequence reads: CASSAALDRSYEQYF. The CDR3 coding sequence is TGCGCCAGCAGTGCGGCCCTGGACAGATCCTACGAGCAGTACTTC.

This chain links TRBV19 with TRBJ1-5, with no clear D. V shed 3 bases and J shed 0 bases, with 6 bases lying between them. This CDR3 contains 14 residues. In germline, CDR1 is LNHDA, CDR2 SQIVND (reference sequence). The CDR3 protein is CASSMWDSNQPQHF. The CDR3 nucleotides are TGTGCCAGTAGTATGTGGGATAGCAATCAGCCCCAGCATTTT. Complete variable domain (other parts from reference TRBV19 and TRBJ1-5): DGGITQSPKYLFRKEGQNVTLSCEQNLNHDAMYWYRQDPGQGLRLIYYSQIVNDFQKGDIAEGYSVSREKKESFPLTVTSAQKNPTAFYLCASSMWDSNQPQHFGDGTRLSIL.

In the case of this clone: The junction and the germline gene differ at one end; a read error may be behind it. J is TRBJ2-4 and V is TRBV6-4, with 10 bases fitting TRBD2. The length of the CDR3 is 14 residues. Germline assignment: CDR1 MRHNA and CDR2 SNTAGT. CDR3 in amino acids: CARRASGSRNIQYF. The DNA of the CDR3 is TGTGCCCGCAGGGCTAGCGGGAGTAGGAACATTCAGTACTTC.

This clone was seen only a few times. CDR3 in amino acids: CASSPHRQETQYF. CDR3 nucleotide sequence: TGTGCCAGCAGCCCACACCGCCAAGAGACCCAGTACTTC. This rearrangement joins TRBV5-4 to TRBJ2-5, with D unclear. Deletions cut 4 bases from V and 1 base from J, with 8 bases between. The CDR3 extends over 13 amino acids. The germline gives CDR1 SGHNT, CDR2 YYREEE (reference sequence).

This sequence joins TRBV18 and TRBJ2-1, with D possibly being TRBD2 (6 bases). The CDR3 runs to 16 residues. In germline, CDR1 is KGHSH, CDR2 LQKENI. V lost 6 bases to trimming and J lost 5 bases, with 20 bases between them. DNA for the CDR3: TGTGCCAGCTCCTCCATACTTCGCGGGGAGAACAATGAGCAGTTCTTC. It is translated as CASSSILRGENNEQFF. Variable domain in full (rest from reference TRBV18 and TRBJ2-1): NAGVMQNPRHLVRRRGQEARLRCSPMKGHSHVYWYRQLPEEGLKFMVYLQKENIIDESGMPKERFSAEFPKEGPSILRIQQVVRGDSAAYFCASSSILRGENNEQFFGPGTRLTVL.

The V gene is TRBV2, the J gene TRBJ1-2; D perhaps matches TRBD1 (5 bases). The germline V gene encodes CDR1 SNHLY and CDR2 FYNNEI. There are 11 residues in the CDR3. V was trimmed by 10 bases and J by 14 bases, leaving 20 bases between them. The CDR3 region is CATMGLGGGTF. CDR3 nucleotide sequence: TGTGCCACCATGGGGCTCGGGGGTGGGACCTTC.

This clone has a single count. The chain combines TRBV9 with TRBJ2-5; D ambiguous. The CDR3 is made up of 12 amino acids. The germline CDR1 and CDR2 sequences are SGDLS and YYNGEE. Between the trimmed V and J ends, which lost 3 bases and 5 bases, there was a span of 8 bases. The CDR3 nucleotides are TGTGCCAGCAGCGAGGGTGGGGAGACCCAGTACTTC. Translated, it gives CASSEGGETQYF.

The chain couples TRBV28 to TRBJ1-4, with D uncertain. The germline V and J ends were trimmed by 5 bases and 4 bases, with 5 bases remaining between them. This CDR3 comprises 12 residues. CDR1 MDHEN and CDR2 SYDVKM come from the germline V gene. For the CDR3, the DNA is TGTGCCAGCAGTCCCCGTAATGAAAAACTGTTTTTT. Protein product: CASSPRNEKLFF.

V gene TRBV6-4 combines with J gene TRBJ2-1, with 11 bases aligning to TRBD2. CDR3 length equals 15 residues. V lost 6 bases and J lost 9; bases outside the gene matches: 10. Germline loops: CDR1 MRHNA, CDR2 SNTAGT. The CDR3 spells CASSPSTSGAAEQFF. Here the CDR3 DNA reads TGTGCCAGCAGCCCGTCGACTAGCGGGGCGGCTGAGCAGTTCTTC.

The chain employs TRBV19 and TRBJ2-2; D is perhaps TRBD2 (6 bases). The length of the CDR3 is 12 residues. CDR1 is LNHDA, CDR2 SQIVND, per germline (reference sequence). The germline V and J ends were trimmed by 5 bases and 6 bases, with 7 bases remaining between them. The CDR3 reads CASSWGAGELFF. CDR3 coding DNA: TGTGCCAGTAGTTGGGGGGCCGGGGAGCTGTTTTTT.

The chain uses TRBV2 and TRBJ2-1; D tentatively reads TRBD1 or TRBD2 (5 bases each). The CDR3 extends over 15 amino acids. Per germline, CDR1 SNHLY and CDR2 FYNNEI. Trimming pared 5 bases from V and 4 bases from J, leaving 15 bases between. The CDR3 spells CASSRNRDPYNEQFF. The CDR3 DNA sequence: TGTGCCAGCAGTCGCAACCGGGACCCATACAATGAGCAGTTCTTC.

CDR3 DNA: TGTGCCAGCAGCCCTTCGGGGGGGCCACTAACGGGGAAGCAGTACTTC. It codes for CASSPSGGPLTGKQYF. The chain combines TRBV7-9 with TRBJ2-7; the match to TRBD2 covers 8 bases. J gave up 8 bases and V 5 bases, and 17 bases lay outside the gene matches. This CDR3 contains 16 residues. Germline V gene sequence: CDR1 SEHNR, CDR2 FQNEAQ (reference sequence).

This clone was seen a few times. The chain couples TRBV7-9 to TRBJ2-4, with 9 bases lining up with TRBD1. There are 12 residues in the CDR3. CDR1 SEHNR and CDR2 FQNEAQ come from the germline V gene (reference sequence). V was clipped by 5 bases and J by 15 bases; unmatched bases: 8. The CDR3 spells CASSGLGTGRYF. The CDR3 region has the DNA TGTGCCAGCAGCGGGCTAGGGACAGGGAGGTACTTC.

This chain uses TRBV7-9 with TRBJ1-1; 8 nucleotides align to TRBD1. CDR3 length: 15 residues. The V and J ends lost 5 bases and 1 base, in that order; junction bases with no gene match: 6. Germline V gives CDR1 SEHNR, CDR2 FQNEAQ (reference sequence). CDR3 in DNA: TGTGCCAGCAGCGCCCCCGGGACAGGGAACACTGAAGCTTTCTTT. Translated: CASSAPGTGNTEAFF.

V gene TRBV11-2 combines with J gene TRBJ1-1, with D hard to call. The CDR3 has 14 residues. The germline V and J ends were trimmed by 5 bases and 1 base, with 11 bases remaining between them. The germline gives CDR1 SGHAT, CDR2 FQNNGV. DNA of the CDR3: TGTGCCAGCAGCCTCCCTCGACAGAACACTGAAGCTTTCTTT. Translated, it gives CASSLPRQNTEAFF.

This sequence joins TRBV18 and TRBJ1-1; D gene uncertain. V was pared by 3 bases and J by 4 bases, with 3 bases between. The CDR3 is made up of 11 amino acids. Germline CDR1 and CDR2: KGHSH and LQKENI. CDR3 amino acids: CASSPGTEAFF. CDR3 coding DNA: TGTGCCAGCTCACCGGGCACTGAAGCTTTCTTT.

The CDR3 DNA reads as TGTGCCAGCAGTGTCCCGGGTCCCCGGTTCTACGAGCAGTACTTC. Encoded protein: CASSVPGPRFYEQYF. The genes are TRBV2 and TRBJ2-7; no definite D call. The length of the CDR3 is 15 residues. Germline CDR1 reads SNHLY; CDR2 reads FYNNEI. Trimming pared 4 bases from V and 3 bases from J, leaving 16 bases between. The whole variable domain, remainder taken from reference TRBV2 and TRBJ2-7, is EPEVTQTPSHQVTQMGQEVILRCVPISNHLYFYWYRQILGQKVEFLVSFYNNEISEKSEIFDDQFSVERPDGSNFTLKIRSTKLEDSAMYFCASSVPGPRFYEQYFGPGTRLTVT.

The genes are TRBV5-4 and TRBJ1-2; possibly TRBD1 for D (5 bases). The CDR3 consists of 15 residues. The germline V gene has CDR1 SGHNT and CDR2 YYREEE (reference sequence). The V and J ends lost 5 bases and 1 base respectively, with 15 bases between them. The CDR3 loop reads CASRFSRDHNYGYTF. In DNA, the CDR3 is TGTGCCAGCAGATTCTCCCGGGACCATAACTATGGCTACACCTTC.

The chain links TRBV19 to TRBJ2-3; TRBD2 might be the D (5 bases). Germline CDR1 reads LNHDA; CDR2 reads SQIVND (reference sequence). The CDR3 totals 12 residues. V lost 5 bases and J lost 6, with 9 bases in between. CDR3: CASSRTLDTQYF. In DNA, the CDR3 is TGTGCCAGTAGTCGGACTCTCGATACGCAGTATTTT.

The genes are TRBV5-1 and TRBJ2-7; possibly TRBD1 for D (5 bases). This CDR3 is 16 amino acids long. From germline, CDR1 is SGHRS and CDR2 YFSETQ. Trimming stripped 0 bases from V and 1 base from J, with 14 bases between. The CDR3: CASSLGHVGLSYEQYF. CDR3 in DNA: TGCGCCAGCAGCTTGGGACATGTGGGGCTTTCCTACGAGCAGTACTTC.

CDR3 nucleotide sequence: TGTGCCAGCAGTTTAAATCGGTGGGGCAATCAGCCCCAGCATTTT. Protein: CASSLNRWGNQPQHF. The J gene is TRBJ1-5, the V gene TRBV27; D unresolved. Trimming cost V 2 bases and J 2 bases, with 10 bases left between them. Germline CDR1 reads MNHEY; CDR2 reads SMNVEV (reference sequence). The length of the CDR3 is 15 residues.

The rearrangement links TRBV18 to TRBJ2-3; D ambiguous. V shed 4 bases and J shed 2 bases, with 16 bases lying between them. There are 16 residues in the CDR3. In germline, CDR1 is KGHSH, CDR2 LQKENI. DNA of the CDR3: TGTGCCAGCTCACGTGGGGAAACCTTAAACACAGATACGCAGTATTTT. It encodes CASSRGETLNTDTQYF.

The chain carries TRBV4-2 and TRBJ2-2, with D perhaps matching TRBD1 or TRBD2 (5 bases each). This CDR3 contains 14 residues. CDR1 is LGHNA and CDR2 is YNFKEQ in the germline V gene. The V end lost 4 bases, the J end lost 3 bases, and 9 bases lay between the germline ends. CDR3 sequence: CASSPRDHTGELFF. The CDR3 DNA reads TGTGCCAGCAGCCCCCGGGACCACACCGGGGAGCTGTTTTTT.